A selection of T cell receptor beta chains follows, all from one sample in a study of TIL therapy for anti-PD-1-resistant metastatic lung cancer. The table came from immunoSEQ multiplex PCR; TCRdb's copy has only in-frame clones and leaves some out. The top ten hold roughly 8.6% of the sample, which has over 10,000 clones, about 70% seen once. The material was tumor tissue, obtained at baseline. These receptors came from a woman aged 30-85 years with non-small cell lung cancer. CDR3s include the opening cysteine and the closing phenylalanine or tryptophan. The D gene is left open where the match is weak. Clone size is stated in some rows and not others, as once, few, many or a class when expanded.

d_gene	v_gene	abundance	j_gene	CDR3aa	CDR3nt
-	TRBV28	-	TRBJ1-2	CASSLEGFFGYTF	TGTGCCAGCAGTTTAGAAGGATTCTTTGGCTACACCTTC
TRBD2	TRBV19	few	TRBJ2-5	CASSGSGETQYF	TGTGCCAGCTCGGGTAGCGGGGAGACCCAGTACTTC
-	TRBV15	few	TRBJ1-6	CATSRDTGGNSPLHF	TGTGCCACCAGCAGAGATACGGGAGGGAATTCACCCCTCCACTTT
-	TRBV30	-	TRBJ1-2	CAWSEGGRNYGYTF	TGTGCCTGGAGTGAGGGGGGAAGGAACTATGGCTACACCTTC
-	TRBV13	-	TRBJ2-7	CASSTAFEQYF	TGTGCCAGCAGTACGGCCTTCGAGCAGTACTTC
TRBD1	TRBV6-1	-	TRBJ1-1	CASRAGQPGEAFF	TGTGCCAGCAGGGCGGGACAGCCCGGTGAAGCTTTCTTT
-	TRBV6-5	medium-sized	TRBJ1-5	CASSPSWNQPQHF	TGTGCCAGCAGCCCTTCTTGGAATCAGCCCCAGCATTTT
-	TRBV9	once	TRBJ2-1	CASSVAEGENEQFF	TGTGCCAGCAGCGTAGCTGAGGGGGAGAATGAGCAGTTCTTC
TRBD2	TRBV29-1	-	TRBJ2-1	CSVEPPKGLAGYNEQFF	TGCAGCGTTGAACCTCCGAAGGGACTAGCTGGATACAATGAGCAGTTCTTC
-	TRBV2	-	TRBJ1-4	CASSELGTLNNEKLFF	TGTGCCAGCAGTGAATTAGGGACTCTGAATAATGAAAAACTGTTTTTT
-	TRBV7-2	medium-sized	TRBJ2-7	CASSLTQGIGYEQYF	TGTGCCAGCAGCTTAACCCAGGGAATCGGCTACGAGCAGTACTTC